This T cell receptor (beta chain) is drawn from a study of human T cells and chemical hapten exposure. General observations from the study: Counts of expanded TCRs (at PT1) showed a positive correlation with patch test score.

Time point here: pre-sensitization, week 0. The sample's treatment: therapeutic diphenylcyclopropenone sensitization with weekly scalp DPC. RNA extraction used unfractionated whole blood as the source of total RNA. This clonotype was detected ten times or more. What it binds is not known. The CDR3 runs 13 residues. Per germline, CDR1 MNHNS and CDR2 SASEGT. V lost 6 bases to trimming and J lost 6 bases, with 14 bases between them. TCRdb processed the RACE reads anew with MiXCR; each CDR3 protein has one entry. The repertoire holds around 300,000 distinct CDR3 sequences, with around 7% as singletons. The TCR sequence derives from a man younger than 35 with alopecia areata. Some clones in this sample may be carry-over from other donors' samples. J is TRBJ1-2 and V is TRBV6-1; maybe TRBD1 (5 bases). The sample here was whole blood, taken in connection with sensitization to the hapten diphenylcyclopropenone (DPC). This chain's CDR3 is CASSPRGEDGYTF. CDR3 sequence (DNA): TGTGCCAGCAGCCCCCGGGGGGAAGATGGCTACACCTTC.